This T cell receptor (beta chain) stems from a study of regulatory T cells in long-lasting Graves disease. This clonotype has a handful of counts. Its specificity is unknown. V shed 4 bases and J shed 5 bases, with 17 bases lying between them. The CDR3 contains 15 residues. Germline loops: CDR1 LNHDA, CDR2 SQIVND (reference sequence). Described time point: persistent/refractory GD, antithyroid drugs over 5 years with positive TRAb. After RNA was extracted from PBMCs, the TCR library was made from it. Broader study findings: Persistent disease exhibited a predilection for TRBV28, TRBJ1-2 and TRBJ2-5. Sample size, which was small, may have reduced accuracy.

Arm-PCR of CDR3 regions with iRepertoire HTBI primers generated TCR beta libraries. Each CDR3 protein is one row after TCRdb ran MiXCR on the multiplex PCR reads. The top ten clones hold roughly 7.1% of a sample with some 470,000 distinct CDR3 sequences, roughly 21% of them seen once. The material was peripheral blood mononuclear cells (PBMCs), obtained when the disease was refractory, from a patient treated with antithyroid drugs. This clonotype was sampled from a female donor with Graves disease. This rearrangement joins TRBV19 to TRBJ1-2, with D perhaps TRBD1 (5 bases). The CDR3 DNA reads as TGTGCCAGTAGTACCTCCGGGACGGAGAAATATGGCTACACCTTC. This sequence encodes CASSTSGTEKYGYTF.